The 9 T cell receptor beta chains in this list originate from one sample, sequenced in a study of blood T cell repertoires in COVID-19. Profiled with immunoSEQ multiplex PCR; TCRdb holds only in-frame clones, not every one. Among around 200,000 clones listed, approximately 90% were seen once. Specimen: peripheral blood. Receptors originate from a woman aged 18-29 years who had recovered from COVID-19.

The CDR3 nucleotides are TGCGCCAGCAGCGAAGACAGGGGGTGGAATGGCTACACCTTC. Translating it yields CASSEDRGWNGYTF. The chain is built from TRBV5-1 and TRBJ1-2, with 9 bases aligning to TRBD1. The CDR3 runs to 14 residues. V lost 4 bases to trimming and J lost 6 bases; unmatched junction nucleotides: 7. CDR1 is SGHRS and CDR2 is YFSETQ in the germline V gene.

The CDR3 sequence: CASSQDGRGLIYGYTF. DNA of the CDR3: TGCGCCAGCAGCCAAGATGGCAGGGGGCTCATCTATGGCTACACCTTC. The rearrangement uses TRBV4-3 and TRBJ1-2; 8 bases map to TRBD1. Trimming at V came to 0 bases and at J to 4 bases, leaving 7 bases not matched to a gene. The CDR3 length is 16 residues. Germline lookup yields CDR1 LGHNA and CDR2 YSLEER.

The CDR3 nucleotides are TGTGCCAGCAGCCCGTCATCAGGGGGGTTGGCAGATACGCAGTATTTT. As protein: CASSPSSGGLADTQYF. The chain uses TRBV11-2 and TRBJ2-3; TRBD1 is a possible D gene (7 bases). CDR3 length equals 16 residues. Trimming stripped 5 bases from V and 4 bases from J, with 19 bases between. Germline assignment: CDR1 SGHAT and CDR2 FQNNGV. The full variable domain, rest sourced from reference TRBV11-2 and TRBJ2-3, is EAGVAQSPRYKIIEKRQSVAFWCNPISGHATLYWYQQILGQGPKLLIQFQNNGVVDDSQLPKDRFSAERLKGVDSTLKIQPAKLEDSAVYLCASSPSSGGLADTQYFGPGTRLTVL.

The chain combines TRBV27 with TRBJ2-1; D unresolved. V was pared by 3 bases and J by 5 bases, with 14 bases between. The CDR3 covers 15 residues. Germline-derived CDR1 and CDR2 are MNHEY and SMNVEV (reference sequence). CDR3 sequence (DNA): TGTGCCAGCAGTTTCATTACTCACGAACACAATGAGCAGTTCTTC. It translates to CASSFITHEHNEQFF.

This clone has a single count. Being one base from a much bigger clone, this may be a read error. V usage is TRBV2 and J usage is TRBJ2-5, with a weak D call TRBD1 (5 bases). V shed 10 bases and J shed 3 bases, with 15 bases lying between them. Germline CDR1 is SNHLY and CDR2 is FYNNEI. The CDR3 is 13 amino acids. CDR3 sequence reads: CANLQGPKETQYF. In DNA form, the CDR3 reads TGTGCCAATCTTCAGGGCCCTAAAGAGACCCAGTACTTC.

CDR3 sequence (DNA): TGTGCCAGCAGCTCCTGGGGAGTCTACGAGCAGTACGTC. It yields the protein CASSSWGVYEQYV. The chain carries TRBV5-4 and TRBJ2-7, with a tentative D call TRBD2 (5 bases). The CDR3 consists of 13 residues. Between the trimmed V and J ends, which lost 3 bases and 3 bases, there was a span of 10 bases. Germline V gene data show CDR1 as SGHNT and CDR2 as YYREEE (reference sequence).

The chain links TRBV6-2 or TRBV6-3 to TRBJ2-2; a possible D gene is TRBD2 (6 bases). The CDR3 has 15 amino acids. The V gene's germline CDR1 is MNHEY and CDR2 SVGEGT. V was shortened by 5 bases and J by 2 bases, with 12 bases between the two germline ends. CDR3 sequence reads: CASSDRSGNTGELFF. CDR3 sequence (DNA): TGTGCCAGCAGTGACCGTAGCGGCAACACCGGGGAGCTGTTTTTT.

This chain links TRBV18 with TRBJ2-7; 10 bases map to TRBD1. CDR3 size: 13 residues. CDR1 is KGHSH and CDR2 is LQKENI in the germline V gene. Trimming at V came to 2 bases and at J to 5 bases, leaving 0 bases not matched to a gene. The CDR3, as DNA: TGTGCCAGCTCACCAGGACAGGGGGACGAGCAGTACGTC. Protein product: CASSPGQGDEQYV.

The chain is built from TRBV6-5 and TRBJ1-1, with D tentatively TRBD1 (6 bases). This CDR3 is 15 amino acids long. Germline loops: CDR1 MNHEY, CDR2 SVGAGI. V gave up 1 base and J gave up 5 bases, with 14 bases separating them. CDR3 residues: CASSYFQGFGTEAFF. In DNA form, the CDR3 reads TGTGCCAGCAGTTACTTCCAGGGGTTCGGGACTGAAGCTTTCTTT.